Listed here is a single T cell receptor beta chain. Clones were read by immunoSEQ multiplex PCR, and TCRdb kept only the in-frame ones, dropping some. The sample shows around 84,000 clones, nearly 95% of them seen only once. The record originates from a study of T cell changes during pregnancy in multiple sclerosis. Germline CDR1 is MNHEY and CDR2 is SVGAGI. The trim removed 6 bases at V and 12 bases at J, leaving 8 bases unmatched. The CDR3 is 15 amino acids. The source was peripheral blood, collected in the second trimester of pregnancy. The source of this sequence is a female donor in good health, enrolled as a control in a pregnancy study. The gene calls are TRBV6-5 and TRBJ2-1; 16 bases are a match to TRBD2. The CDR3 region has the DNA TGTGCCAGCAGAAAACCGGGACTAGCGGGAGGGGCGCAGTTCTTC. Encoded protein: CASRKPGLAGGAQFF.